A single sample is the source of the 10 T cell receptor beta chains below, sequenced in a study of post-analysis software for immune sequencing data. Study-wide findings and caveats: With TRBV5-6, TRBV5-1 and TRBV20-1 included, a handful of TRBV segments were more frequent in patients than in controls.

Their antigens remain unidentified. Every TCR beta cDNA library bore unique molecular identifiers. TCRdb called the PCR reads again in MiXCR, with one record for every CDR3 protein. The data show under 900,000 distinct CDR3 sequences, about 53% seen once. Sequencing input: blood. The receptors were sampled from a girl between 5 and 17 years old with multiple sclerosis.

V is TRBV5-1 and J is TRBJ1-4; TRBD1 is a possible D gene (5 bases). The V and J ends lost 4 bases and 4 bases respectively, with 17 bases between them. The germline V gene has CDR1 SGHRS and CDR2 YFSETQ. The CDR3 consists of 16 residues. CDR3 sequence (DNA): TGCGCCAGCAGCCCCGGGACCGCCGAGTTTAATGAAAAACTGTTTTTT. Its protein product is CASSPGTAEFNEKLFF.

V and J are TRBV27 and TRBJ1-1; D remains ambiguous. The germline V and J ends were trimmed by 1 base and 3 bases, with 6 bases remaining between them. Germline loops: CDR1 MNHEY, CDR2 SMNVEV (reference sequence). The CDR3 extends over 13 amino acids. DNA for the CDR3: TGTGCCAGCAGTTTATGGTGGGACACTGAAGCTTTCTTT. Protein product: CASSLWWDTEAFF.

The CDR3 here is CASSYDRVLNSYNEQFF. Here the CDR3 DNA reads TGTGCCAGCAGTTACGACAGGGTATTAAACTCCTACAATGAGCAGTTCTTC. The chain joins TRBV6-5 to TRBJ2-1, with 7 nucleotides matching TRBD1. V was clipped by 2 bases and J by 0 bases; unmatched bases: 7. The CDR3 is made up of 17 amino acids. In germline, CDR1 is MNHEY, CDR2 SVGAGI.

The table lists this clonotype with a few counts. The DNA for the CDR3 is TGTGCCAGCAGCCACTGGGGTGGAGAGACCCAGTACTTC. Its translation: CASSHWGGETQYF. This chain connects TRBV7-9 to TRBJ2-5; D gene ambiguous. Trimming removed 5 bases at V and 4 bases at J, with 11 bases between. The CDR3 loop spans 13 amino acids. Germline CDR1 reads SEHNR; CDR2 reads FQNEAQ (reference sequence).

The chain links TRBV5-4 to TRBJ2-1; TRBD2 matches 14 bases. Germline V gives CDR1 SGHNT, CDR2 YYREEE (reference sequence). The ends lost 3 bases at V and 4 bases at J; junction bases unmatched: 6. The CDR3 covers 17 residues. The chain's CDR3 is CASSSGLAGDFYNEQFF. The CDR3 DNA reads as TGTGCCAGCAGCTCGGGACTAGCGGGGGATTTTTACAATGAGCAGTTCTTC.

The chain recombines TRBV7-8 with TRBJ2-1; TRBD2 matches at 7 bases. The trim removed 1 base at V and 5 bases at J, leaving 5 bases unmatched. The CDR3 is 15 amino acids. Germline values: CDR1 SGHVS, CDR2 FQNEAQ. In DNA form, the CDR3 reads TGTGCCAGCAGCTTAGGGGCTAGCGGTAACAATGAGCAGTTCTTC. Translating gives CASSLGASGNNEQFF.

J is TRBJ1-6 and V is TRBV2; a possible D gene is TRBD1 (5 bases). Germline assignment: CDR1 SNHLY and CDR2 FYNNEI. V was clipped by 3 bases and J by 2 bases, with 20 bases between them. This CDR3 comprises 19 residues. CDR3 in DNA: TGTGCCAGCAGTGACAAGCGGGGCAGGGTGGAGGCCTATAATTCACCCCTCCACTTT. Protein sequence: CASSDKRGRVEAYNSPLHF.

V is TRBV29-1 and J is TRBJ2-1, with TRBD2 matching 14 bases. This CDR3 comprises 22 residues. V gave up 1 base and J gave up 3 bases; unmatched junction bases: 20. Germline V gene sequence: CDR1 SQVTM, CDR2 ANQGSEA. CDR3 coding DNA: TGCAGCGTTGAAGGTCTGACTAGCGGGAGGGCCTCCCTGGCCTCGGACTACAATGAGCAGTTCTTC. Protein product: CSVEGLTSGRASLASDYNEQFF.

The genes are TRBV7-2 and TRBJ2-4; 8 bases are shared with TRBD2. The DNA end favors TRBJ2-7, so the J call may be wrong. CDR3 length equals 15 residues. Germline V gene data show CDR1 as SGHTA and CDR2 as FQGNSA. CDR3 loop: CASSTRTSSTGEQYF. The CDR3 nucleotides read TGTGCCAGCAGCACCCGGACTAGCTCCACCGGCGAGCAGTACTTC.

This chain uses TRBV20-1 with TRBJ2-7; TRBD2 matches at 7 bases. The CDR3 is made up of 14 amino acids. Germline trimming cut 3 bases from V and 3 bases from J; bases unmatched to any gene: 8. Germline loops: CDR1 DFQATT, CDR2 SNEGSKA (reference sequence). This CDR3 is CSARYQGGFYEQYF. CDR3 DNA sequence: TGCAGTGCTAGGTATCAGGGAGGGTTCTACGAGCAGTACTTC.